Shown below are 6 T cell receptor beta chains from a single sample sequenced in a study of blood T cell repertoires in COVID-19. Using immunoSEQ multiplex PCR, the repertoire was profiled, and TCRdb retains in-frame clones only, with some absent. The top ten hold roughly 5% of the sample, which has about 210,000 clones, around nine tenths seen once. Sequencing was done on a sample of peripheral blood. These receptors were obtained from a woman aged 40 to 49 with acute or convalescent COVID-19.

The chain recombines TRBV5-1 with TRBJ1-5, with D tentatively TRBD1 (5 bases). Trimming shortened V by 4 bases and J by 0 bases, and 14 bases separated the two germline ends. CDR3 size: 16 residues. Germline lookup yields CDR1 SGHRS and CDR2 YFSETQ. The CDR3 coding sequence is TGCGCCAGCAGCCCATGGGGCGGTAATAGCAATCAGCCCCAGCATTTT. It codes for CASSPWGGNSNQPQHF.

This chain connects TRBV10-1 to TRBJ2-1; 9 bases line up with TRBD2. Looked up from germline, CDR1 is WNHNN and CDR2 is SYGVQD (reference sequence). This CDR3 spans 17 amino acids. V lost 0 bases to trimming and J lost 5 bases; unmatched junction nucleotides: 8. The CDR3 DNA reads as TGCGCCAGCAGTGAGTCGGGAGCTAGCGGGGCCAACAATGAGCAGTTCTTC. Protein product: CASSESGASGANNEQFF.

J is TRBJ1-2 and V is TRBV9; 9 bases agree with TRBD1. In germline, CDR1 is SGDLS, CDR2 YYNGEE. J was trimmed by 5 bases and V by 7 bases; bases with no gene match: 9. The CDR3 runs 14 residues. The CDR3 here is CASGTSGQGYGYTF. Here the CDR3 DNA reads TGTGCCAGCGGAACCTCGGGACAGGGTTATGGCTACACCTTC.

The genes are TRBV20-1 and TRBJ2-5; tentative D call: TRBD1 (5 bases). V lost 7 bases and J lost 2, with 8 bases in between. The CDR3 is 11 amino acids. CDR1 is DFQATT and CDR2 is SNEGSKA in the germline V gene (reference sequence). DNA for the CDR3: TGCAGTGTAAGACAGCAAGAGACCCAGTACTTC. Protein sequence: CSVRQQETQYF.

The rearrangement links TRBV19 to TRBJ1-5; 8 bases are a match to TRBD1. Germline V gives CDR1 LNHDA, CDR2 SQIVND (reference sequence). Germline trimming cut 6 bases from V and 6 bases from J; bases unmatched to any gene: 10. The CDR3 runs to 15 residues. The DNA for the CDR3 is TGTGCCAGTAGCCTGGCAGGGGGCAATGGTCAGCCCCAGCATTTT. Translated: CASSLAGGNGQPQHF.

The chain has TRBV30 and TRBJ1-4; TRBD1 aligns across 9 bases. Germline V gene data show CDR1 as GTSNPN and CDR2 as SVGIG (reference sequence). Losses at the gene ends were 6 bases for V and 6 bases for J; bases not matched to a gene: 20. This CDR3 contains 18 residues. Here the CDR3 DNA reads TGTGCCTGTGCCGTCGAGGGACAGGGCCACAAGGGAGATGAAAAACTGTTTTTT. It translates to CACAVEGQGHKGDEKLFF.